These 24 T cell receptor beta chains originate from one sample sequenced in a study of shared clonotypes between healthy human individuals. The table came from immunoSEQ multiplex PCR; TCRdb's copy has only in-frame clones and leaves some out. The sample gives under 2,000,000 clones, just under 95% of which show up once; under 1.5% is in the top ten. In the naive CD8 group, cells lacked CD45RO and were positively selected for CCR7, so terminally differentiated effector memory CD45RA+ cells were left out. Sequencing was performed on naive CD8+ T cells sorted from blood. The source is a man between 18 and 35 years old in good health.

The J gene is TRBJ1-4, the V gene TRBV2; 7 bases align to TRBD1. The junction had 7 bases not matched to a gene; V was cut back by 8 bases and J by 1 base. Per the germline V gene, CDR1 is SNHLY and CDR2 is FYNNEI. The CDR3 contains 15 residues. In nucleotides, the CDR3 is TGTGCCAGCCTTCAGACAGGGCTAACTAATGAAAAACTGTTTTTT. It is translated as CASLQTGLTNEKLFF.

The chain joins TRBV28 to TRBJ1-2, with D hard to call. Germline V lookup: CDR1 MDHEN, CDR2 SYDVKM. This CDR3 spans 12 amino acids. Trimming left V 1 base short and J 4 bases short, with 4 bases between. The CDR3, as DNA: TGTGCCAGCAGTTTATTCGCCTATGGCTACACCTTC. Its translation: CASSLFAYGYTF.

The chain is built from TRBV7-9 and TRBJ1-2; maybe TRBD1 (5 bases). Germline V CDR1 and CDR2: SEHNR, FQNEAQ (reference sequence). The CDR3 is made up of 17 amino acids. The V and J ends lost 1 base and 4 bases respectively, with 19 bases between them. CDR3 bases: TGTGCCAGCAGCTTAGTTGGGGCAGCTTTAACCTTCTATGGCTACACCTTC. It specifies CASSLVGAALTFYGYTF. Looking up the rest from reference TRBV7-9 and TRBJ1-2 gives the full variable domain: DTGVSQNPRHKITKRGQNVTFRCDPISEHNRLYWYRQTLGQGPEFLTYFQNEAQLEKSRLLSDRFSAERPKGSFSTLEIQRTEQGDSAMYLCASSLVGAALTFYGYTFGSGTRLTVV.

This chain connects TRBV19 to TRBJ2-5, with 11 bases fitting TRBD2. The CDR3 totals 16 residues. Germline V gives CDR1 LNHDA, CDR2 SQIVND (reference sequence). Trimming took 5 bases from V and 5 from J; bases not matched to a gene: 10. For the CDR3, the DNA is TGTGCCAGTAGTCCTAGACTAGCGGGGCCCCTGGAGACCCAGTACTTC. Its protein is CASSPRLAGPLETQYF.

The gene calls are TRBV9 and TRBJ2-1, with a possible D match to TRBD2 (7 bases). V lost 6 bases to trimming and J lost 8 bases, with 18 bases between them. The CDR3 totals 14 residues. CDR1 and CDR2 from the germline V gene are SGDLS and YYNGEE. CDR3 coding DNA: TGTGCCAGCACCGAGGGGGGGAAAATCGATGAGCAGTTCTTC. This encodes CASTEGGKIDEQFF.

The chain uses TRBV4-3 and TRBJ2-7, with a possible D match to TRBD1 (6 bases). The CDR3 covers 14 residues. With 2 bases removed from V and 3 bases from J, the gap between germline ends came to 11 bases. Germline-derived CDR1 and CDR2 are LGHNA and YSLEER. CDR3: CASSQTLGGYEQYF. CDR3 bases: TGCGCCAGCAGCCAAACTCTAGGGGGCTACGAGCAGTACTTC.

This chain uses TRBV15 with TRBJ2-7; either TRBD1 or TRBD2 may supply D (5 bases each). This CDR3 is 13 amino acids long. V lost 5 bases, J lost 7 bases, and 15 bases lay in between. From germline, CDR1 is LNHNV and CDR2 YYDKDF (reference sequence). In DNA, the CDR3 is TGTGCCACCAGCCAACAGGCCCCGGGGGAGCAGTACTTC. Its protein is CATSQQAPGEQYF.

Remarks on this clone: The same CDR3 also results from other DNA sequences found in this sample. The chain recombines TRBV30 with TRBJ2-1, with no clear D. The CDR3 contains 12 residues. Germline lookup yields CDR1 GTSNPN and CDR2 SVGIG (reference sequence). V lost 1 base and J lost 8, with 9 bases in between. CDR3 nucleotides: TGTGCCTGGAGTGAGGTAGGAGATGAGCAGTTCTTC. This translates into CAWSEVGDEQFF.

The chain links TRBV9 to TRBJ2-7; TRBD1 matches 7 bases. In germline, CDR1 is SGDLS, CDR2 YYNGEE. The V gene end was trimmed by 1 base and the J gene end by 5 bases; junction bases not matched to a gene: 12. The CDR3 loop spans 16 amino acids. The CDR3 is CASSVNLQQGSHEQYF. In DNA, the CDR3 is TGTGCCAGCAGCGTAAATTTACAACAGGGGTCCCACGAGCAGTACTTC.

Worth noting for this clone: The junction does not match germline at one end; this may be a read error. The V gene is TRBV23-1, the J gene TRBJ1-5, with 7 bases identical to TRBD1. TRBV23-1 is an open reading frame, and its role is uncertain. The CDR3 loop spans 15 amino acids. The DNA for the CDR3 is TGCGCCAGCAGTCAACGCCGGGACAGCAGTCAGCCCCAGCATTTT. This encodes CASSQRRDSSQPQHF.

This chain joins TRBV7-6 and TRBJ2-2; the D is unclear. V lost 0 bases, J lost 6 bases, and 8 bases lay in between. Germline loops: CDR1 SGHVS, CDR2 FNYEAQ. This CDR3 region has 14 residues. CDR3 sequence (DNA): TGTGCCAGCAGCTTAGCAGGCCACTCCGGGGAGCTGTTTTTT. It encodes CASSLAGHSGELFF.

The chain recombines TRBV2 with TRBJ2-3, with 8 positions matching TRBD1. The CDR3 spans 15 residues. Germline V gene lookup returns CDR1 SNHLY and CDR2 FYNNEI. Germline trimming cut 8 bases from V and 2 bases from J; bases unmatched to any gene: 9. The CDR3 reads CASEDRGGHTDTQYF. Written as DNA, the CDR3 is TGTGCCAGCGAAGACAGGGGAGGCCACACAGATACGCAGTATTTT.

The rearrangement uses TRBV6-5 and TRBJ1-1; D remains unclear. Deletions cut 2 bases from V and 1 base from J, with 14 bases between. The germline V gene encodes CDR1 MNHEY and CDR2 SVGAGI. There are 16 residues in the CDR3. The CDR3 region has the DNA TGTGCCAGCAGTTACCGATCCTGGACGGAGAACACTGAAGCTTTCTTT. Translated: CASSYRSWTENTEAFF.

The rearrangement links TRBV5-6 to TRBJ2-7; D is perhaps TRBD2 (5 bases). The CDR3 totals 12 residues. V dropped 6 bases and J dropped 4 bases, with 11 bases sitting between them. Per germline, CDR1 SGHDT and CDR2 YYEEEE. CDR3 sequence: CASTLRGYEQYF. CDR3 nucleotides: TGTGCCAGCACCCTGAGAGGGTACGAGCAGTACTTC.

With respect to this clone: Other DNA sequences within the sample encode an identical CDR3. The chain has TRBV4-1 and TRBJ2-2; D is uncertain. CDR3 length: 15 residues. Trimming stripped 0 bases from V and 1 base from J, with 6 bases between. Germline V gene sequence: CDR1 MGHRA, CDR2 YSYEKL. The CDR3 bases are TGCGCCAGCAGCCAAGATCCCGGGAACACCGGGGAGCTGTTTTTT. As protein: CASSQDPGNTGELFF.

The V and J genes are TRBV27 and TRBJ1-6, with 9 bases fitting TRBD1. V trimming: 5 bases; J trimming: 7 bases; junction bases outside the gene matches: 6. The CDR3 consists of 15 residues. Germline loops: CDR1 MNHEY, CDR2 SMNVEV (reference sequence). This CDR3 reads CASSGQGYSNSPLHF. The CDR3 region has the DNA TGTGCCAGCAGTGGACAGGGGTATTCGAATTCACCCCTCCACTTT.

This chain's CDR3 is CASSPSSGNGELFF. The CDR3 region has the DNA TGTGCCAGCAGCCCATCGTCCGGGAACGGGGAGCTGTTTTTT. This chain joins TRBV6-5 and TRBJ2-2, with D possibly TRBD2 on 5 matching bases. V dropped 6 bases and J dropped 7 bases, with 15 bases sitting between them. The CDR3 length is 14 residues. CDR1 is MNHEY and CDR2 is SVGAGI in the germline V gene.

The rearrangement uses TRBV19 and TRBJ1-5; D is uncertain. The CDR3 extends over 16 amino acids. Trimming left V 0 bases short and J 5 bases short, with 14 bases between. Looked up from germline, CDR1 is LNHDA and CDR2 is SQIVND (reference sequence). The CDR3: CASSIDREGLDQPQHF. The DNA of the CDR3 is TGTGCCAGTAGTATAGATCGGGAAGGGCTCGATCAGCCCCAGCATTTT.

The chain's CDR3 is CAWIRTGGNYGYTF. In nucleotides, the CDR3 is TGTGCCTGGATAAGGACAGGTGGAAACTATGGCTACACCTTC. The rearrangement uses TRBV30 and TRBJ1-2; 7 positions match TRBD1. The V gene's germline CDR1 is GTSNPN and CDR2 SVGIG (reference sequence). V gave up 4 bases and J gave up 2 bases; unmatched junction bases: 7. This CDR3 comprises 14 residues.

The chain combines TRBV10-1 with TRBJ2-1; TRBD2 aligns across 7 bases. The CDR3 runs to 17 residues. Unmatched junction bases numbered 9, after V lost 3 bases and J lost 1 base. Germline assignment: CDR1 WNHNN and CDR2 SYGVQD (reference sequence). DNA of the CDR3: TGCGCCAGCAGTGAAGTGCCTAGCGGTCCTTCCTACAATGAGCAGTTCTTC. This gives the protein CASSEVPSGPSYNEQFF.

The CDR3, as DNA: TGTGCCAGCAGCTTAGCTGAGAATTCACCCCTCCACTTT. Its translation is CASSLAENSPLHF. The chain is built from TRBV7-2 and TRBJ1-6; D gene uncertain. Trimming removed 0 bases at V and 7 bases at J, with 4 bases between. Germline V gene data show CDR1 as SGHTA and CDR2 as FQGNSA. CDR3 length: 13 residues.

Of note for this clone: This sample also contains other DNA sequences that code for the same CDR3. The chain is built from TRBV30 and TRBJ1-1, with D uncertain. CDR1 is GTSNPN and CDR2 is SVGIG in the germline V gene (reference sequence). The germline V and J ends were trimmed by 2 bases and 0 bases, with 4 bases remaining between them. The CDR3 spans 12 residues. CDR3 coding DNA: TGTGCCTGGAGTTCGATGAACACTGAAGCTTTCTTT. Residues: CAWSSMNTEAFF.

The chain uses TRBV7-9 and TRBJ2-1; 12 positions match TRBD2. The CDR3 sequence is 15 residues long. Germline V gene lookup returns CDR1 SEHNR and CDR2 FQNEAQ (reference sequence). Trimming cost V 0 bases and J 8 bases; bases outside gene matches: 2. The CDR3 reads CASSLALAGGYEQFF. The CDR3 DNA follows: TGTGCCAGCAGCTTAGCGCTAGCGGGAGGGTATGAGCAGTTCTTC.

The J gene is TRBJ2-2, the V gene TRBV30; a possible D gene is TRBD1 (5 bases). Germline loops: CDR1 GTSNPN, CDR2 SVGIG (reference sequence). The CDR3 length is 14 residues. V was cut by 2 bases and J by 7 bases, with 14 bases left in between. The CDR3 sequence: CAWSLLQVNGELFF. Here the CDR3 DNA reads TGTGCCTGGAGTCTCTTACAGGTTAACGGGGAGCTGTTTTTT.